These T cell receptor beta chains were read from a single sample in a study of T cell responses to AZD1222 COVID-19 vaccine. Data came from immunoSEQ multiplex PCR; TCRdb stores just in-frame clones and leaves some out. This table holds 150,000 or so clones, around 90% found once. Sequenced material: peripheral blood, taken on day 0 of AZD1222 vaccination. The origin of the receptors is an adult in good health. Each CDR3 is given with its conserved first and last residue. The order of the fields is D gene, J gene, V gene, clone size, CDR3 DNA, CDR3 protein. A D gene is named only where the DNA matches it firmly. Part of the rows lack a size; the others show once, few, many or a class for expanded clones.

D gene: TRBD1; J gene: TRBJ1-2; V gene: TRBV15; clone size: -; CDR3 DNA: TGTGCCACCAGCAGCGACAGGGGCTATGGCTACACCTTC; CDR3 protein: CATSSDRGYGYTF
D gene: -; J gene: TRBJ1-1; V gene: TRBV7-9; clone size: few; CDR3 DNA: TGTGCCAGCAGCTTAGCTTTCTTT; CDR3 protein: CASSLAFF
D gene: -; J gene: TRBJ2-1; V gene: TRBV27; clone size: -; CDR3 DNA: TGTGCCAGCAGTTTAGGGCAGGGGAAGGGAAATGAGCAGTTCTTC; CDR3 protein: CASSLGQGKGNEQFF
D gene: TRBD1; J gene: TRBJ1-3; V gene: TRBV3-1/TRBV3-2; clone size: -; CDR3 DNA: TGTGCCAGCAGCCCGAGACAGGGGAGCTCTGGAAACACCATATATTTT; CDR3 protein: CASSPRQGSSGNTIYF
D gene: -; J gene: TRBJ2-3; V gene: TRBV28; clone size: -; CDR3 DNA: TGTGCCAGCAGCTTTGAGGGGAAACCCACAGATACGCAGTATTTT; CDR3 protein: CASSFEGKPTDTQYF
D gene: TRBD1; J gene: TRBJ1-2; V gene: TRBV3-1/TRBV3-2; clone size: -; CDR3 DNA: TGTGCCAGCAGCCAAGGACCAGACAGGGTCTATGGCTACACCTTC; CDR3 protein: CASSQGPDRVYGYTF
D gene: TRBD2; J gene: TRBJ2-5; V gene: TRBV9; clone size: -; CDR3 DNA: TGTGCCAGCAGCGTAGATGGCAGGACTAGCGCTCCGGAGACCCAGTACTTC; CDR3 protein: CASSVDGRTSAPETQYF
D gene: -; J gene: TRBJ2-3; V gene: TRBV9; clone size: -; CDR3 DNA: TGTGCCAGCAGCGCCTACGGGGCGGAGACAGATACGCAGTATTTT; CDR3 protein: CASSAYGAETDTQYF
D gene: -; J gene: TRBJ1-1; V gene: TRBV2; clone size: -; CDR3 DNA: TGTGCCAGCAGGTACGGAATCACTGAAGCTTTCTTT; CDR3 protein: CASRYGITEAFF
D gene: -; J gene: TRBJ1-2; V gene: TRBV24-1; clone size: -; CDR3 DNA: TGTGCCACCAGTGCATCCCCCGGCGGACAAGGTGGCTACACCTTC; CDR3 protein: CATSASPGGQGGYTF
D gene: -; J gene: TRBJ2-5; V gene: TRBV6-5; clone size: -; CDR3 DNA: TGTGCCAGCAGTTTCGGGACCGGATTCCTCGAGACCCAGTACTTC; CDR3 protein: CASSFGTGFLETQYF
D gene: TRBD2; J gene: TRBJ2-7; V gene: TRBV15; clone size: -; CDR3 DNA: TGTGCCACCAGCCCCCCCAAGGGAGGGGTTACCTACGAGCAGTACTTC; CDR3 protein: CATSPPKGGVTYEQYF
D gene: -; J gene: TRBJ1-3; V gene: TRBV7-9; clone size: -; CDR3 DNA: TGTGCCAGCAGCCAATCCCAGGGGCGAAACACCATATATTTT; CDR3 protein: CASSQSQGRNTIYF
D gene: -; J gene: TRBJ2-7; V gene: TRBV9; clone size: -; CDR3 DNA: TGTGCCAGCAGCGCACGGGATAGGGACTACGAGCAGTACTTC; CDR3 protein: CASSARDRDYEQYF
D gene: -; J gene: TRBJ1-5; V gene: TRBV6-2/TRBV6-3; clone size: -; CDR3 DNA: TGTGCCAGCAGCTATGAACCCGGACTGGGGGGCCTTAATCAGCCCCAGCATTTT; CDR3 protein: CASSYEPGLGGLNQPQHF
D gene: -; J gene: TRBJ2-2; V gene: TRBV10-3; clone size: -; CDR3 DNA: TGTGCCATCAGTGGTGGGCGGAAAACCGGGGAGCTGTTTTTT; CDR3 protein: CAISGGRKTGELFF
D gene: -; J gene: TRBJ2-3; V gene: TRBV12-3/TRBV12-4; clone size: -; CDR3 DNA: TGTGCCAGCAGTTTGGCCGCAGTGAATACGCAGTATTTT; CDR3 protein: CASSLAAVNTQYF
D gene: TRBD1; J gene: TRBJ1-6; V gene: TRBV9; clone size: -; CDR3 DNA: TGTGCCAGCAGCCCCCGGGACAGGAGGGACTCACCCCTCCACTTT; CDR3 protein: CASSPRDRRDSPLHF
D gene: -; J gene: TRBJ1-6; V gene: TRBV5-4; clone size: once; CDR3 DNA: TGTGCCAGCAGCTATGGACAAAGAAATAATTCACCCCTCCACTTT; CDR3 protein: CASSYGQRNNSPLHF
D gene: -; J gene: TRBJ1-5; V gene: TRBV10-2; clone size: -; CDR3 DNA: TGCGCCAGCAGTGAGAGGGCAGGGTATCAGCCCCAGCATTTT; CDR3 protein: CASSERAGYQPQHF
D gene: -; J gene: TRBJ1-1; V gene: TRBV13; clone size: -; CDR3 DNA: TGTGCCAGCAGCCTCAGGGGTAAGAACACTGAAGCTTTCTTT; CDR3 protein: CASSLRGKNTEAFF
D gene: -; J gene: TRBJ1-3; V gene: TRBV4-1; clone size: -; CDR3 DNA: TGCGCCAGCAGCCAAGACCGCTCTGGAAACACCATATATTTT; CDR3 protein: CASSQDRSGNTIYF
D gene: -; J gene: TRBJ2-7; V gene: TRBV5-1; clone size: -; CDR3 DNA: TGCGCCAGCAGCCCCCTGGGGGCCGAGCAGTACTTC; CDR3 protein: CASSPLGAEQYF
D gene: -; J gene: TRBJ1-3; V gene: TRBV16; clone size: -; CDR3 DNA: TGTGCCAGCAGCCAATCGATTGTTAACGGAAACACCATATATTTT; CDR3 protein: CASSQSIVNGNTIYF
D gene: -; J gene: TRBJ2-7; V gene: TRBV7-9; clone size: -; CDR3 DNA: TGTGCCAGCAGCTTCGTCGGTCAGTCCTACGAGCAGTACTTC; CDR3 protein: CASSFVGQSYEQYF
D gene: -; J gene: TRBJ2-1; V gene: TRBV19; clone size: -; CDR3 DNA: TGTGCCAGCAGACCTGAAACCTACAATGAGCAGTTCTTC; CDR3 protein: CASRPETYNEQFF
D gene: TRBD1; J gene: TRBJ1-5; V gene: TRBV6-5; clone size: -; CDR3 DNA: TGTGCCAGCACGACAGGGGCCCTTAATCAGCCCCAGCATTTT; CDR3 protein: CASTTGALNQPQHF